One sample yielded the 11 T cell receptor beta chains listed below, sequenced in a study of T-cell memory formation after mild COVID-19. TCRdb recomputed calls from the 5' RACE reads with MiXCR, one row per CDR3 protein. The sample has about 350,000 distinct CDR3 sequences, 20% to 25% seen once. The sequencing input was PBMCs or a T cell subset sorted from them (not recorded which). The receptors were gathered from a man aged 18 to 30 who had mild COVID-19 (a few samples of this study predate the infection). Cell type and time point are not known.

This clonotype was seen at least ten times. The chain is built from TRBV6-5 and TRBJ2-7, with 11 bases identical to TRBD2. V shed 8 bases and J 0 bases; nucleotides not matched to a gene: 3. The CDR3 loop spans 14 amino acids. The germline V gene has CDR1 MNHEY and CDR2 SVGAGI. The CDR3 protein is CASSGTSGSYEQYF. The CDR3 region has the DNA TGTGCCAGCTCTGGGACTAGCGGCTCCTACGAGCAGTACTTC.

The chain joins TRBV12-3 or TRBV12-4 to TRBJ1-6; no definite D call. Deletions cut 3 bases from V and 10 bases from J, with 7 bases between. The CDR3 consists of 12 residues. CDR3 amino acids: CASSFRASPLHF. The CDR3, as DNA: TGTGCCAGCAGTTTCCGAGCCTCACCCCTCCACTTT.

A few counts support this clonotype. This chain uses TRBV4-3 with TRBJ1-1; possible D gene TRBD1, 6 bases. This CDR3 is built from 14 residues. V dropped 3 bases and J dropped 8 bases, with 16 bases sitting between them. Germline assignment: CDR1 LGHNA and CDR2 YSLEER. The CDR3 region has the DNA TGCGCCAGCAGCCAGGGCTCTTGGACAGCGGAAGCTTTCTTT. It encodes CASSQGSWTAEAFF.

The chain carries TRBV6-2 or TRBV6-3 and TRBJ1-1; no reliable D call. CDR3 length equals 14 residues. Germline lookup yields CDR1 MNHEY and CDR2 SVGEGT. The V end was cut by 3 bases, the J end by 0 bases, with 8 bases between. The CDR3 region is CASSYGRVNTEAFF. The CDR3 nucleotides read TGTGCCAGCAGTTATGGACGGGTGAACACTGAAGCTTTCTTT.

The rearrangement uses TRBV7-3 and TRBJ2-5, with D unresolved. From germline, CDR1 is SGHTA and CDR2 FQGTGA. The CDR3 is made up of 13 amino acids. Between the trimmed V and J ends, which lost 0 bases and 4 bases, there was a span of 6 bases. The CDR3 region is CASSLTHGETQYF. The CDR3 DNA sequence: TGTGCCAGCAGCTTAACGCATGGAGAGACCCAGTACTTC.

The chain recombines TRBV3-1 with TRBJ2-5, with D possibly matching TRBD2 (5 bases). This CDR3 spans 15 amino acids. CDR1 and CDR2 from the germline V gene are LGHDT and YNNKEL (reference sequence). Deletions cut 4 bases from V and 7 bases from J, with 19 bases between. The CDR3, as DNA: TGTGCCAGCAGCCGACCGACCCCGAGGGCTAGGACCCAGTACTTC. It translates to CASSRPTPRARTQYF.

The V and J genes are TRBV28 and TRBJ2-1, with D perhaps TRBD2 (5 bases). Germline lookup yields CDR1 MDHEN and CDR2 SYDVKM. Trimming cost V 7 bases and J 6 bases, with 19 bases left between them. This CDR3 is 15 amino acids long. The CDR3 protein is CASITLDGRRNEQFF. In DNA form, the CDR3 reads TGTGCCAGCATCACATTAGATGGGAGACGCAATGAGCAGTTCTTC.

This chain uses TRBV9 with TRBJ2-3, with D unresolved. V was cut by 0 bases and J by 6 bases, with 11 bases left in between. Germline assignment: CDR1 SGDLS and CDR2 YYNGEE. The CDR3 has 14 amino acids. The DNA of the CDR3 is TGTGCCAGCAGCGTAGGAGACCCGGGCGATACGCAGTATTTT. Encoded protein: CASSVGDPGDTQYF. Together with reference TRBV9 and TRBJ2-3, the CDR3 gives the full variable domain: DSGVTQTPKHLITATGQRVTLRCSPRSGDLSVYWYQQSLDQGLQFLIQYYNGEERAKGNILERFSAQQFPDLHSELNLSSLELGDSALYFCASSVGDPGDTQYFGPGTRLTVL.

This clonotype appeared a few times. V and J are TRBV20-1 and TRBJ2-4, with 7 bases matching TRBD1. This CDR3 region has 13 residues. After removal of 4 bases from V and 5 bases from J, the junction contained 5 bases not matched to a gene. CDR1 is DFQATT, CDR2 SNEGSKA, per germline (reference sequence). DNA of the CDR3: TGCAGTGCTAAACAGGGGAATCAAAACATTCAGTACTTC. This codes for CSAKQGNQNIQYF.

At least ten counts were recorded for this clonotype. The chain has TRBV3-1 and TRBJ2-5; D unclear. Germline V gene sequence: CDR1 LGHDT, CDR2 YNNKEL (reference sequence). Trimming cost V 3 bases and J 0 bases, with 2 bases left between them. The CDR3 totals 12 residues. CDR3 coding DNA: TGTGCCAGCAGCCAGGACCAAGAGACCCAGTACTTC. Protein sequence: CASSQDQETQYF.

The chain is built from TRBV10-3 and TRBJ1-3; weak D call: TRBD1 (6 bases). The CDR3 sequence is 14 residues long. CDR1 is ENHRY and CDR2 is SYGVKD in the germline V gene. V was trimmed by 7 bases and J by 4 bases, leaving 14 bases between them. The CDR3 protein is CAIKSDSTGNTIYF. CDR3 coding DNA: TGTGCCATCAAGTCGGACAGTACCGGAAACACCATATATTTT.